Listed here are 29 T cell receptor beta chains from one sample, sequenced in a study of blood T cell repertoires in COVID-19. Profiled with immunoSEQ multiplex PCR; TCRdb holds only in-frame clones, not every one. Of about 180,000 clones listed, over 75% are singletons. The specimen sequenced was PBMCs or T cells enriched from blood (not recorded which). The receptors originated from a woman aged 45-60 years who had recovered from COVID-19.

Only one count was recorded for this clone. CDR3 in amino acids: CASSVNSGRATEQFF. Written as DNA, the CDR3 is TGTGCCAGCAGCGTTAATAGCGGGAGGGCCACTGAGCAGTTCTTC. The gene calls are TRBV7-9 and TRBJ2-1, with 11 bases fitting TRBD2. CDR1 SEHNR and CDR2 FQNEAQ come from the germline V gene (reference sequence). Germline trimming cut 5 bases from V and 9 bases from J; bases unmatched to any gene: 9. CDR3 length: 15 residues.

The chain's CDR3 is CASSPGTGGFQETQYF. As DNA, the CDR3 is TGTGCCAGCAGCCCAGGGACAGGGGGCTTCCAAGAGACCCAGTACTTC. The genes are TRBV7-6 and TRBJ2-5, with 12 bases matching TRBD1. Losses at the gene ends were 5 bases for V and 1 base for J; bases not matched to a gene: 5. CDR1 is SGHVS and CDR2 is FNYEAQ in the germline V gene. The CDR3 is 16 amino acids.

The chain carries TRBV27 and TRBJ2-4; 8 nucleotides match TRBD1. The V gene's germline CDR1 is MNHEY and CDR2 SMNVEV (reference sequence). This CDR3 has 16 amino acids. Losses at the gene ends were 4 bases for V and 2 bases for J; bases not matched to a gene: 7. The chain's CDR3 is CASSSPGQATKNIQYF. CDR3 sequence (DNA): TGTGCCAGCAGTTCACCGGGACAGGCGACCAAAAACATTCAGTACTTC.

The gene calls are TRBV6-4 and TRBJ1-2, with 7 nucleotides matching TRBD1. The V and J ends lost 7 bases and 0 bases, in that order; junction bases with no gene match: 8. From germline, CDR1 is MRHNA and CDR2 SNTAGT. This CDR3 has 15 residues. CDR3 sequence reads: CASKRDRTSNYGYTF. In DNA, the CDR3 is TGTGCCAGCAAAAGGGACAGAACTTCTAACTATGGCTACACCTTC.

V usage is TRBV7-8 and J usage is TRBJ2-7, with a possible D match to TRBD1 (5 bases). Germline CDR1 reads SGHVS; CDR2 reads FQNEAQ. The CDR3 extends over 14 amino acids. With 1 base removed from V and 6 bases from J, the gap between germline ends came to 13 bases. The CDR3: CASSLVPGWVEQYF. The CDR3 DNA reads TGTGCCAGCAGCTTAGTTCCAGGGTGGGTCGAGCAGTACTTC.

The chain carries TRBV18 and TRBJ2-2, with TRBD1 matching 10 bases. The CDR3 is made up of 17 amino acids. The J segment lost 5 bases and the V segment lost 2 bases, leaving 8 bases of the junction unmatched. Germline V gives CDR1 KGHSH, CDR2 LQKENI. The CDR3 sequence: CASSPSSRDRGTGELFF. CDR3 nucleotide sequence: TGTGCCAGCTCACCATCCTCTAGGGACAGGGGAACCGGGGAGCTGTTTTTT.

The chain is built from TRBV4-2 and TRBJ1-1; 9 nucleotides match TRBD1. The CDR3 is made up of 14 amino acids. Germline-derived CDR1 and CDR2 are LGHNA and YNFKEQ. Losses at the gene ends were 3 bases for V and 5 bases for J; bases not matched to a gene: 4. For the CDR3, the DNA is TGTGCCAGCAGCCAGTCGGACAGGGGAACTGAAGCTTTCTTT. Protein: CASSQSDRGTEAFF.

This clone has a single count. V is TRBV3-1 (or the pseudogene TRBV3-2) and J is TRBJ2-3, with 15 bases matching TRBD2. The CDR3 is 16 amino acids. The ends lost 3 bases at V and 6 bases at J; junction bases unmatched: 4. Germline V gene lookup returns CDR1 LGHDT and CDR2 YNNKEL (reference sequence). The CDR3 reads CASSQIGLAGGDTQYF. CDR3 DNA: TGTGCCAGCAGCCAGATTGGACTAGCGGGAGGGGATACGCAGTATTTT.

The V and J genes are TRBV2 and TRBJ1-2; D remains unclear. CDR3 length equals 12 residues. The V gene's germline CDR1 is SNHLY and CDR2 FYNNEI. V was pared by 7 bases and J by 6 bases, with 12 bases between. For the CDR3, the DNA is TGTGCCAGCATGTCCGGGGTGAATGGCTACACCTTC. Amino acids: CASMSGVNGYTF.

V and J are TRBV30 and TRBJ2-5; 7 bases are a match to TRBD2. The CDR3 extends over 15 amino acids. Germline assignment: CDR1 GTSNPN and CDR2 SVGIG (reference sequence). Germline trimming cut 2 bases from V and 1 base from J; bases unmatched to any gene: 7. DNA of the CDR3: TGTGCCTGGAGTAGCGGGACTATCCGCCAAGAGACCCAGTACTTC. As protein: CAWSSGTIRQETQYF.

The chain recombines TRBV5-1 with TRBJ1-2, with 9 nucleotides matching TRBD1. V lost 4 bases, J lost 7 bases, and 5 bases stayed unmatched. This CDR3 spans 13 amino acids. Germline V gene data show CDR1 as SGHRS and CDR2 as YFSETQ. CDR3 nucleotide sequence: TGCGCCAGCAGCCCAGGGACAGGGATTGGCTACACCTTC. Translating it yields CASSPGTGIGYTF.

The rearrangement links TRBV12-5 to TRBJ2-3; 14 positions agree with TRBD2. The CDR3 contains 16 residues. The V segment lost 5 bases and the J segment 4 bases; nucleotides outside the gene matches: 5. The germline V gene encodes CDR1 LGHNT and CDR2 FRNRAP. The CDR3 DNA follows: TGTGCTAGTGGTCCAGGGACTAGCGGGAGTTCAGATACGCAGTATTTT. It encodes CASGPGTSGSSDTQYF.

This clone was recorded only once. The chain joins TRBV5-1 to TRBJ2-1; D is unclear. The CDR3 is made up of 13 amino acids. V was trimmed by 1 base and J by 6 bases, leaving 8 bases between them. Germline CDR1 reads SGHRS; CDR2 reads YFSETQ. CDR3 in DNA: TGCGCCAGCAGCTTGACCAGTCCCAATGAGCAGTTCTTC. Its protein is CASSLTSPNEQFF.

This clone was observed a handful of times. CDR3 in amino acids: CAISGRSGLAGGRNEQFF. The CDR3 DNA sequence: TGTGCCATCAGCGGAAGATCTGGCCTTGCGGGAGGGAGGAATGAGCAGTTCTTC. This chain uses TRBV10-3 with TRBJ2-1; 9 bases are a match to TRBD2. The CDR3 has 18 residues. V shed 6 bases, J shed 7 bases, and the junction held 19 bases outside the gene matches. The germline CDR1 and CDR2 sequences are ENHRY and SYGVKD.

The chain couples TRBV15 to TRBJ2-3; 7 positions agree with TRBD1. CDR1 LNHNV and CDR2 YYDKDF come from the germline V gene (reference sequence). The CDR3 has 16 amino acids. Trimming cost V 1 base and J 0 bases; bases outside gene matches: 4. CDR3 amino acids: CATSRGVQGSTDTQYF. The CDR3, as DNA: TGTGCCACCAGCAGAGGAGTACAGGGGAGCACAGATACGCAGTATTTT.

V is TRBV13 and J is TRBJ2-5, with 10 bases lining up with TRBD1. Germline loops: CDR1 PRHDT, CDR2 FYEKMQ (reference sequence). The CDR3 is 16 residues long. Trimming removed 0 bases from V and 3 bases from J; junction bases left unmatched: 4. CDR3 bases: TGTGCCAGCAGCTTAGGCGGGACAGGGGTCGAAGAGACCCAGTACTTC. This translates into CASSLGGTGVEETQYF.

V gene TRBV2 combines with J gene TRBJ1-3, with D perhaps TRBD1 (5 bases). V was cut by 2 bases and J by 4 bases, with 6 bases left in between. Germline V gives CDR1 SNHLY, CDR2 FYNNEI. CDR3 length: 13 residues. The CDR3 loop is CASSENRGNTIYF. The CDR3 DNA is TGTGCCAGCAGTGAAAACAGGGGAAACACCATATATTTT.

This clone turned up a few times. The chain is built from TRBV9 and TRBJ2-7; 11 nucleotides match TRBD2. Germline CDR1 reads SGDLS; CDR2 reads YYNGEE. The CDR3 covers 15 residues. V lost 4 bases and J lost 3; bases outside the gene matches: 6. The CDR3 is CASSLGTSGIYEQYF. The CDR3 coding sequence is TGTGCCAGCAGCCTCGGGACTAGCGGAATCTACGAGCAGTACTTC.

The V call is TRBV27, the J call TRBJ2-7, with D tentatively TRBD2 (6 bases). Trimming removed 2 bases from V and 0 bases from J, with 8 bases in between. Germline V lookup: CDR1 MNHEY, CDR2 SMNVEV (reference sequence). This CDR3 is built from 14 residues. The CDR3 is CASSLVRDSYEQYF. DNA of the CDR3: TGTGCCAGCAGTTTAGTGCGGGACTCCTACGAGCAGTACTTC.

The rearrangement links TRBV23-1 to TRBJ2-7, with D possibly matching TRBD2 (5 bases). TRBV23-1 is identified as an open reading frame with a role that is uncertain. This CDR3 region has 16 residues. V gave up 0 bases and J gave up 1 base, with 13 bases separating them. CDR3 region: CASSQSAGGVSYEQYF. The CDR3 region has the DNA TGCGCCAGCAGTCAATCGGCAGGAGGTGTTTCCTACGAGCAGTACTTC.

The chain couples TRBV7-9 to TRBJ2-5; 12 positions agree with TRBD2. Germline CDR1 SEHNR, CDR2 FQNEAQ (reference sequence). The J segment lost 5 bases and the V segment lost 0 bases, leaving 7 bases of the junction unmatched. The CDR3 sequence is 17 residues long. The CDR3 nucleotides are TGTGCCAGCAGCTTAGCCTCTAGCGGGAGGGCCGTGGAGACCCAGTACTTC. Its protein product is CASSLASSGRAVETQYF.

The chain is built from TRBV3-1 (or the pseudogene TRBV3-2) and TRBJ2-1; D is undetermined. CDR1 and CDR2 from the germline V gene are LGHDT and YNNKEL (reference sequence). The CDR3 extends over 18 amino acids. The V and J ends lost 0 bases and 0 bases respectively, with 15 bases between them. Here the CDR3 reads CASSQEGPSPGSYNEQFF. The CDR3 DNA reads as TGTGCCAGCAGCCAAGAAGGTCCAAGCCCAGGCTCCTACAATGAGCAGTTCTTC.

The rearrangement joins TRBV6-5 to TRBJ1-2, with 9 bases identical to TRBD1. The CDR3 sequence is 15 residues long. The germline CDR1 and CDR2 sequences are MNHEY and SVGAGI. V shed 5 bases, J shed 4 bases, and the junction held 8 bases outside the gene matches. The CDR3: CASSTRWDRAYGYTF. CDR3 in DNA: TGTGCCAGCAGTACACGATGGGACAGGGCCTATGGCTACACCTTC.

This clone has a handful of counts. The rearrangement uses TRBV5-6 and TRBJ2-1; tentative D call: TRBD1 (5 bases). Germline CDR1 SGHDT, CDR2 YYEEEE. The CDR3 length is 16 residues. The V gene lost 1 base and the J gene lost 3 bases, with 14 bases spanning the gap. The CDR3 loop reads CASSLLGLQGYNEQFF. CDR3 nucleotides: TGTGCCAGCAGCTTGCTGGGGCTTCAAGGCTACAATGAGCAGTTCTTC. Filled out from reference TRBV5-6 and TRBJ2-1, the complete variable domain reads DAGVTQSPTHLIKTRGQQVTLRCSPKSGHDTVSWYQQALGQGPQFIFQYYEEEERQRGNFPDRFSGHQFPNYSSELNVNALLLGDSALYLCASSLLGLQGYNEQFFGPGTRLTVL.

The chain carries TRBV27 and TRBJ1-2; 8 bases align to TRBD1. J lost 0 bases, V lost 6 bases, and 9 bases had no gene match. This CDR3 has 16 amino acids. Germline CDR1 MNHEY, CDR2 SMNVEV (reference sequence). This chain's CDR3 is CASSPGQGRTNYGYTF. The CDR3 DNA is TGTGCCAGCAGCCCCGGACAGGGCCGAACTAACTATGGCTACACCTTC.

As regards this clone: In the same sample, other DNA sequences code for this CDR3. V usage is TRBV19 and J usage is TRBJ2-2; perhaps TRBD2 as D (6 bases). Germline assignment: CDR1 LNHDA and CDR2 SQIVND (reference sequence). V was cut by 3 bases and J by 3 bases, with 11 bases left in between. The CDR3 has 15 residues. The CDR3 sequence: CASSIGGLDTGELFF. Written as DNA, the CDR3 is TGTGCCAGTAGTATCGGGGGACTCGACACCGGGGAGCTGTTTTTT.

The chain joins TRBV29-1 to TRBJ2-3; D call uncertain. CDR1 and CDR2 (germline): SQVTM, ANQGSEA. Trimming stripped 5 bases from V and 1 base from J, with 7 bases between. CDR3 size: 12 residues. The CDR3 here is CSVTAGTDTQYF. In DNA, the CDR3 is TGCAGCGTTACTGCGGGCACAGATACGCAGTATTTT.

This chain joins TRBV7-9 and TRBJ2-5; a possible D gene is TRBD1 (7 bases). V lost 4 bases and J lost 3, with 12 bases in between. CDR3 length: 14 amino acids. Per germline, CDR1 SEHNR and CDR2 FQNEAQ (reference sequence). The CDR3 DNA sequence: TGTGCCAGCAGCTGGGGGGACAGTAAAGAGACCCAGTACTTC. Amino acid sequence: CASSWGDSKETQYF.

V usage is TRBV19 and J usage is TRBJ1-4; 7 positions match TRBD1. Germline V gives CDR1 LNHDA, CDR2 SQIVND (reference sequence). The CDR3 has 13 residues. Trimming at V came to 5 bases and at J to 7 bases, leaving 4 bases not matched to a gene. The CDR3 sequence is CASSLQGVEKLFF. DNA of the CDR3: TGTGCCAGTAGTTTGCAGGGGGTTGAAAAACTGTTTTTT.